Shown below are 15 T cell receptor beta chains from a single sample sequenced in a study of blood T cell repertoires in COVID-19. Here immunoSEQ multiplex PCR was the method, and the copy in TCRdb shows in-frame clones only, minus some. The sample holds 200,000 to 250,000 clones, 83% seen once. The sequenced sample consisted of peripheral blood. The source of these receptors is a woman aged 45 to 65 with acute or convalescent COVID-19.

The chain uses TRBV10-3 and TRBJ2-1, with D perhaps TRBD1 (5 bases). Per the germline V gene, CDR1 is ENHRY and CDR2 is SYGVKD. The CDR3 is made up of 17 amino acids. V was pared by 4 bases and J by 2 bases, with 18 bases between. As DNA, the CDR3 is TGTGCCATCAGTGGGGGCATCGGGCGGCAGACCTACAATGAGCAGTTCTTC. Residues: CAISGGIGRQTYNEQFF.

This clone showed up just a few times. The chain's CDR3 is CASSFTGTGGYVTGELFF. CDR3 nucleotides: TGTGCCAGCAGCTTCACCGGGACAGGGGGATATGTCACCGGGGAGCTGTTTTTT. The chain employs TRBV5-8 and TRBJ2-2; 11 bases map to TRBD1. Germline lookup yields CDR1 SGHTS and CDR2 YDEGEE. The CDR3 contains 18 residues. The V gene end was trimmed by 2 bases and the J gene end by 4 bases; junction bases not matched to a gene: 10.

The chain employs TRBV19 and TRBJ2-1; 8 bases line up with TRBD1. The CDR3 is made up of 14 amino acids. The V and J ends lost 4 bases and 9 bases, in that order; junction bases with no gene match: 8. Germline CDR1 is LNHDA and CDR2 is SQIVND (reference sequence). Here the CDR3 reads CASSTGQVVVEQFF. The CDR3 nucleotides read TGTGCCAGTAGTACGGGACAGGTCGTTGTTGAGCAGTTCTTC. Full variable domain (outside the CDR3, taken from reference TRBV19 and TRBJ2-1): DGGITQSPKYLFRKEGQNVTLSCEQNLNHDAMYWYRQDPGQGLRLIYYSQIVNDFQKGDIAEGYSVSREKKESFPLTVTSAQKNPTAFYLCASSTGQVVVEQFFGPGTRLTVL.

The chain combines TRBV10-3 with TRBJ2-7; D is perhaps TRBD2 (7 bases). This CDR3 region has 15 residues. In germline, CDR1 is ENHRY, CDR2 SYGVKD. V lost 7 bases, J lost 0 bases, and 16 bases lay in between. The chain's CDR3 is CAIKGGPTASYEQYF. The CDR3 nucleotides are TGTGCCATCAAGGGGGGGCCCACCGCCTCCTACGAGCAGTACTTC.

The gene calls are TRBV3-1 (or the pseudogene TRBV3-2) and TRBJ1-1, with unresolved D. The CDR3 runs to 13 residues. V lost 4 bases and J 0 bases, leaving 6 bases between the germline ends. Germline V gene sequence: CDR1 LGHDT, CDR2 YNNKEL (reference sequence). The CDR3 sequence is CASSLQMNTEAFF. CDR3 DNA sequence: TGTGCCAGCAGCCTTCAGATGAACACTGAAGCTTTCTTT.

The chain joins TRBV5-4 to TRBJ2-2, with D possibly matching TRBD1 (5 bases). CDR1 and CDR2 (germline): SGHNT, YYREEE (reference sequence). The CDR3 length is 13 residues. The germline V and J ends were trimmed by 5 bases and 7 bases, with 12 bases remaining between them. The CDR3 coding sequence is TGTGCCAGCAGTCCAGGGCAGTACGGGGAGCTGTTTTTT. It is translated as CASSPGQYGELFF.

This clone has ten or more counts. This chain links TRBV30 with TRBJ2-7; possible D gene TRBD2, 6 bases. Trimming took 1 base from V and 2 from J, leaving 21 bases between them. From germline, CDR1 is GTSNPN and CDR2 SVGIG (reference sequence). This CDR3 spans 17 amino acids. CDR3: CAWSASQDYILPYEQYF. DNA for the CDR3: TGTGCCTGGAGTGCCTCCCAGGACTATATCCTTCCCTACGAGCAGTACTTC.

This chain uses TRBV4-1 with TRBJ1-5; 8 nucleotides agree with TRBD1. J gave up 3 bases and V 0 bases, and 7 bases lay outside the gene matches. The CDR3 covers 17 residues. Germline V gene sequence: CDR1 MGHRA, CDR2 YSYEKL. The DNA of the CDR3 is TGCGCCAGCAGCCAAGATATGGGGACAGGCGCCAATCAGCCCCAGCATTTT. Its translation: CASSQDMGTGANQPQHF.

CDR3 region: CASSYVAAKGAHSNQPQHF. CDR3 DNA sequence: TGTGCCAGCAGCTACGTGGCAGCCAAAGGGGCCCATAGCAATCAGCCCCAGCATTTT. The chain employs TRBV6-6 and TRBJ1-5; D possibly corresponds to TRBD1 (5 bases). Trimming removed 6 bases at V and 0 bases at J, with 24 bases between. The CDR3 runs 19 residues. CDR1 MNHNY and CDR2 SVGAGI come from the germline V gene (reference sequence).

The rearrangement joins TRBV6-5 to TRBJ2-3; TRBD2 might be the D (5 bases). The germline CDR1 and CDR2 sequences are MNHEY and SVGAGI. The CDR3 is 13 amino acids. Trimming stripped 5 bases from V and 8 bases from J, with 14 bases between. The CDR3: CASSTGSPGTQYF. In DNA form, the CDR3 reads TGTGCCAGCAGTACGGGGTCCCCGGGTACGCAGTATTTT.

Here the CDR3 DNA reads TGTGCCAGCAGCGGGACTAGTCTCTTCGTGGAGACCCAGTACTTC. Translation gives CASSGTSLFVETQYF. The chain links TRBV9 to TRBJ2-5; 7 bases match TRBD2. This CDR3 is built from 15 residues. Germline CDR1 is SGDLS and CDR2 is YYNGEE. J lost 5 bases, V lost 3 bases, and 10 bases had no gene match.

This clone was seen a few times. The rearrangement joins TRBV7-9 to TRBJ1-1; D unresolved. The CDR3 covers 15 residues. Between the trimmed V and J ends, which lost 2 bases and 7 bases, there was a span of 17 bases. Germline CDR1 is SEHNR and CDR2 is FQNEAQ (reference sequence). The CDR3 spells CASSLNGVATDEAFF. The CDR3 nucleotides read TGTGCCAGCAGCTTAAACGGGGTCGCTACCGATGAAGCTTTCTTT.

This clone appeared a single time. The CDR3 DNA reads as TGTGCCAGTAGTGTTAACAGGGATGAAAAACTGTTTTTT. Encoded protein: CASSVNRDEKLFF. This chain joins TRBV19 and TRBJ1-4; maybe TRBD1 (6 bases). The CDR3 is 13 amino acids. The V and J ends lost 5 bases and 6 bases respectively, with 10 bases between them. The germline CDR1 and CDR2 sequences are LNHDA and SQIVND (reference sequence).

This clone was seen once. The chain joins TRBV5-1 to TRBJ1-2; 9 bases align to TRBD1. Germline V CDR1 and CDR2: SGHRS, YFSETQ. The CDR3 has 15 amino acids. Unmatched junction bases numbered 8, after V lost 0 bases and J lost 8 bases. CDR3 in amino acids: CASSLAIQGASGYTF. The CDR3 nucleotides read TGCGCCAGCAGCTTGGCGATACAGGGGGCGAGCGGCTACACCTTC.

This clone was counted a single time. V and J are TRBV18 and TRBJ2-3; 8 positions agree with TRBD2. CDR3 length: 15 amino acids. CDR1 is KGHSH, CDR2 LQKENI, per germline. V shed 1 base, J shed 1 base, and the junction held 1 base outside the gene matches. This CDR3 reads CASSPQTSGTDTQYF. In nucleotides, the CDR3 is TGTGCCAGCTCACCACAGACTAGCGGCACAGATACGCAGTATTTT.